This is a list of T cell receptor beta chains from one sample in a study of blood T cell repertoires in COVID-19. Only in-frame clones appear in the TCRdb table, and some are missing; sequencing was by immunoSEQ multiplex PCR. This sample carries fewer than 250,000 clones, 82% of them seen once, and the ten largest clones take 7.8%. Sequenced input: peripheral blood. The receptors derive from an older woman with COVID-19, enrolled during active disease. Each CDR3 is given with its conserved first and last residue. Each record gives: clone size, D gene, J gene, CDR3 length, V gene, CDR3 protein, CDR3 DNA. The D gene is left open where the match is weak. Size is stated for part of the rows, as once, few or many counts, or as a class when the clone is expanded.

>-|-|TRBJ1-1|14|TRBV5-1
CASSSMVANTEAFF
TGCGCCAGCAGCTCAATGGTGGCGAACACTGAAGCTTTCTTT
>-|TRBD1|TRBJ1-5|14|TRBV5-6
CASSPDRGNQPQHF
TGTGCCAGCAGCCCTGACAGGGGCAATCAGCCCCAGCATTTT
>-|-|TRBJ2-3|13|TRBV28
CASSLGTTDTQYF
TGTGCCAGCAGTTTGGGCACAACAGATACGCAGTATTTT
>-|-|TRBJ1-6|14|TRBV7-9
CASSLAGGRSPLHF
TGTGCCAGCAGCTTAGCGGGGGGGAGGTCACCCCTCCACTTT
>few|TRBD1|TRBJ1-1|14|TRBV19
CASSVRQGDTEAFF
TGTGCCAGTAGTGTCCGACAGGGAGATACTGAAGCTTTCTTT
>-|-|TRBJ2-1|15|TRBV5-1
CASSVGEGSYNEQFF
TGCGCCAGCAGCGTTGGAGAAGGCTCCTACAATGAGCAGTTCTTC
>-|-|TRBJ2-2|17|TRBV28
CASSLRRGRMNTGELFF
TGTGCCAGCAGTTTGAGAAGGGGCAGAATGAACACCGGGGAGCTGTTTTTT
>-|-|TRBJ2-7|15|TRBV28
CASRPLGSLSYEQYF
TGTGCCAGCAGACCTTTGGGCAGCCTCTCCTACGAGCAGTACTTC
>-|-|TRBJ2-2|12|TRBV7-8
CASGNSGGELFF
TGTGCCAGCGGGAACAGCGGCGGGGAGCTGTTTTTT
>-|TRBD2|TRBJ2-1|16|TRBV10-3
CAISERTSGAYNEQFF
TGTGCCATCAGTGAGCGAACTAGCGGAGCATACAATGAGCAGTTCTTC
>-|TRBD1|TRBJ1-4|14|TRBV6-4
CASRSGTGTGKLFF
TGTGCCAGCCGCTCCGGGACAGGGACGGGAAAACTGTTTTTT
>-|-|TRBJ2-1|14|TRBV28
CASSFRGLYNEQFF
TGTGCCAGCAGTTTCCGGGGATTATACAATGAGCAGTTCTTC
>few|-|TRBJ1-1|12|TRBV25-1
CASSENQGEAFF
TGTGCCAGCAGTGAAAACCAGGGGGAAGCTTTCTTT
>once|-|TRBJ1-3|16|TRBV5-1
CASSSQVGAPGNTIYF
TGCGCCAGCAGCTCACAAGTTGGGGCACCGGGAAACACCATATATTTT
>-|TRBD1|TRBJ2-1|15|TRBV5-4
CASSLRQGALNEQFF
TGTGCCAGCAGCCTCCGACAGGGGGCGTTAAATGAGCAGTTCTTC
>-|-|TRBJ1-6|12|TRBV5-4
CASSFFGSPLHF
TGTGCCAGCAGCTTCTTCGGTTCACCCCTCCACTTT
>-|TRBD1|TRBJ2-2|16|TRBV29-1
CSVEYGTGTNTGELFF
TGCAGCGTTGAATACGGGACAGGGACCAACACCGGGGAGCTGTTTTTT
>-|-|TRBJ1-5|14|TRBV25-1
CASSTSGDIQPQHF
TGTGCCAGCAGTACGTCCGGGGATATACAGCCCCAGCATTTT
>-|-|TRBJ2-3|15|TRBV18
CASSPLGASTDTQYF
TGTGCCAGCTCACCACTAGGAGCTAGCACAGATACGCAGTATTTT
>once|TRBD1|TRBJ2-7|13|TRBV29-1
CSVAGTGFYEQYF
TGCAGCGTCGCAGGGACAGGGTTCTACGAGCAGTACTTC
>-|TRBD1|TRBJ2-5|15|TRBV6-5
CASSYSRDSQETQYF
TGTGCCAGCAGTTACTCTAGGGACAGCCAAGAGACCCAGTACTTC
>-|-|TRBJ1-2|13|TRBV6-5
CASSLNTGYGYTF
TGTGCCAGCAGTTTGAATACAGGCTATGGCTACACCTTC
>few|-|TRBJ1-6|14|TRBV7-9
CASSYGQENSPLHF
TGTGCCAGCAGCTACGGACAAGAGAATTCACCCCTCCACTTT